This T cell receptor (beta chain) was sequenced during a study of OX40 agonist ivuxolimab in advanced cancers. Study-level information: The study gave patients intravenous ivuxolimab at 0.01 to 10 mg/kg every 2 weeks. Participants could have had prior anti-PD-1, anti-PD-L1 or anti-CTLA-4 therapy, and more than 35% had some.

CDR1 and CDR2 (germline): LGHNA, YSLEER. Between the trimmed V and J ends, which lost 0 bases and 0 bases, there was a span of 12 bases. The CDR3 consists of 16 residues. Concerning this clone itself: The antigen remains undetermined.

Clones were read by immunoSEQ multiplex PCR, and TCRdb kept only the in-frame ones, dropping some. Of tens of thousands of clones in the sample, around 90% were seen once. Study-wide results and caveats: Certain nonresponders likewise exhibited a low normalized T-cell clonal expansion.

The chain uses TRBV4-3 and TRBJ2-7; D unresolved. The receptor's source is an adult with an advanced solid tumor such as melanoma, head and neck, liver or kidney cancer. Sample: CD4+ or CD8+ T cells sorted from blood, taken in a trial of the OX40 agonist ivuxolimab. CDR3 DNA sequence: TGCGCCAGCAGCCAAGATGATACCAGCCACTCCTACGAGCAGTACTTC. Its translation: CASSQDDTSHSYEQYF.